The 20 T cell receptor beta chains in this list originate from one sample, sequenced in a study of T cell responses to AZD1222 COVID-19 vaccine. Assay used: immunoSEQ multiplex PCR; TCRdb lists only in-frame clones, some missing. Of around 160,000 clones listed, over 80% were seen once; the top ten hold roughly 2.9%. The starting material was peripheral blood, obtained on day 0 of MenACWY control vaccination. These receptors all come from an adult in good health.

The J gene is TRBJ1-1, the V gene TRBV2, with TRBD1 as a possible D gene (6 bases). Trimming pared 1 base from V and 5 bases from J, leaving 11 bases between. This CDR3 spans 14 amino acids. Germline values: CDR1 SNHLY, CDR2 FYNNEI. For the CDR3, the DNA is TGTGCCAGCAGTGAAGACGGCAGGGGAACTGAAGCTTTCTTT. Amino acids: CASSEDGRGTEAFF.

The chain recombines TRBV29-1 with TRBJ1-2; D gene ambiguous. This CDR3 has 13 residues. The V end was cut by 0 bases, the J end by 4 bases, with 9 bases between. The V gene's germline CDR1 is SQVTM and CDR2 ANQGSEA. CDR3 sequence (DNA): TGCAGCGTTGAAGATGGCCAGGCCTATGGCTACACCTTC. As protein: CSVEDGQAYGYTF.

The chain uses TRBV14 and TRBJ2-3, with 8 bases aligning to TRBD2. The CDR3 has 16 amino acids. Per the germline V gene, CDR1 is SGHDN and CDR2 is FVKESK. The J segment lost 5 bases and the V segment lost 0 bases, leaving 7 bases of the junction unmatched. The CDR3 nucleotides are TGTGCCAGCAGCCAAGAATTAGCGGGGTGGGGAGATACGCAGTATTTT. Encoded protein: CASSQELAGWGDTQYF.

The chain is built from TRBV7-9 and TRBJ2-1, with D maybe TRBD1 (6 bases). The CDR3 contains 13 residues. Trimming took 3 bases from V and 6 from J, leaving 9 bases between them. The germline gives CDR1 SEHNR, CDR2 FQNEAQ (reference sequence). The CDR3 sequence is CASSFRGGNEQFF. As DNA, the CDR3 is TGTGCCAGCAGCTTTAGAGGGGGCAATGAGCAGTTCTTC.

This chain uses TRBV18 with TRBJ2-6; 14 positions agree with TRBD2. There are 20 residues in the CDR3. With 1 base clipped from V and 0 bases from J, the junction kept 5 bases outside the gene matches. Per the germline V gene, CDR1 is KGHSH and CDR2 is LQKENI. The CDR3: CASSPRLGTSGSSGANVLTF. The DNA of the CDR3 is TGTGCCAGCTCACCACGGCTGGGGACTAGCGGGAGCTCTGGGGCCAACGTCCTGACTTTC.

The genes are TRBV24-1 and TRBJ2-3, with D possibly matching TRBD1 (6 bases). CDR3 length equals 16 residues. Trimming stripped 4 bases from V and 2 bases from J, with 15 bases between. Germline CDR1 and CDR2: KGHDR and SFDVKD. The CDR3 sequence is CATSDPRGIVTDTQYF. The CDR3, as DNA: TGTGCCACCAGTGACCCCAGGGGAATCGTCACAGATACGCAGTATTTT.

This sequence joins TRBV6-5 and TRBJ2-3; 9 bases align to TRBD2. The CDR3 spans 14 residues. V was clipped by 4 bases and J by 1 base; unmatched bases: 0. The germline gives CDR1 MNHEY, CDR2 SVGAGI. CDR3 amino acids: CASSWTSGTDTQYF. For the CDR3, the DNA is TGTGCCAGCAGTTGGACTAGCGGCACAGATACGCAGTATTTT.

This sequence joins TRBV5-8 and TRBJ1-4; D is unresolved. The length of the CDR3 is 13 residues. CDR1 and CDR2 from the germline V gene are SGHTS and YDEGEE. Trimming removed 9 bases at V and 5 bases at J, with 14 bases between. DNA of the CDR3: TGTGCCACAAGCACTGGGTTGAATGAAAAACTGTTTTTT. Protein: CATSTGLNEKLFF.

The chain employs TRBV6-5 and TRBJ2-1, with 10 bases identical to TRBD1. The germline V gene has CDR1 MNHEY and CDR2 SVGAGI. Trimming took 6 bases from V and 16 from J; bases not matched to a gene: 15. The length of the CDR3 is 14 residues. CDR3 protein: CASRTGGAQFSEFF. CDR3 nucleotide sequence: TGTGCCAGCAGGACAGGGGGCGCCCAGTTTAGCGAATTCTTC.

This chain connects TRBV5-1 to TRBJ2-7; 10 bases are a match to TRBD2. CDR1 is SGHRS and CDR2 is YFSETQ in the germline V gene. The CDR3 has 15 residues. Losses at the gene ends were 5 bases for V and 3 bases for J; bases not matched to a gene: 8. The CDR3 DNA reads as TGCGCCAGCAGAGAGCTAGCGGGGGATTACTACGAGCAGTACTTC. This gives the protein CASRELAGDYYEQYF. Complete variable domain (other parts from reference TRBV5-1 and TRBJ2-7): KAGVTQTPRYLIKTRGQQVTLSCSPISGHRSVSWYQQTPGQGLQFLFEYFSETQRNKGNFPGRFSGRQFSNSRSEMNVSTLELGDSALYLCASRELAGDYYEQYFGPGTRLTVT.

The J gene is TRBJ2-3, the V gene TRBV7-9, with 7 nucleotides matching TRBD2. This CDR3 contains 15 residues. Germline CDR1 and CDR2: SEHNR and FQNEAQ (reference sequence). After removal of 1 base from V and 1 base from J, the junction contained 2 bases not matched to a gene. CDR3 nucleotide sequence: TGTGCCAGCAGCTTAGTCCTAGCGGGCACAGATACGCAGTATTTT. It codes for CASSLVLAGTDTQYF. Full variable domain (rest looked up from reference TRBV7-9 and TRBJ2-3): DTGVSQNPRHKITKRGQNVTFRCDPISEHNRLYWYRQTLGQGPEFLTYFQNEAQLEKSRLLSDRFSAERPKGSFSTLEIQRTEQGDSAMYLCASSLVLAGTDTQYFGPGTRLTVL.

The V and J genes are TRBV7-2 and TRBJ2-5; 15 bases map to TRBD2. The CDR3 has 17 amino acids. With 5 bases clipped from V and 4 bases from J, the junction kept 8 bases outside the gene matches. CDR1 and CDR2 (germline): SGHTA, FQGNSA. CDR3: CASSPGTSGRKRETQYF. The CDR3 DNA sequence: TGTGCCAGCAGCCCTGGGACTAGCGGGAGGAAGCGAGAGACCCAGTACTTC.

DNA of the CDR3: TGTGCCAGCAGCCGCTTCCAGGGGTCTGGAAACACCATATATTTT. Translating gives CASSRFQGSGNTIYF. The V call is TRBV3-1 (or the pseudogene TRBV3-2), the J call TRBJ1-3, with D tentatively TRBD1 (6 bases). Germline loops: CDR1 LGHDT, CDR2 YNNKEL (reference sequence). The CDR3 length is 15 residues. Trimming cost V 4 bases and J 1 base, with 11 bases left between them.

This CDR3 is CASSPDGFRGYTF. Here the CDR3 DNA reads TGTGCCAGCAGCCCGGACGGTTTCAGGGGCTACACCTTC. The rearrangement links TRBV12-3 or TRBV12-4 to TRBJ1-2; no clear D gene. Between the trimmed V and J ends, which lost 6 bases and 8 bases, there was a span of 16 bases. The CDR3 length is 13 residues.

The CDR3: CASGLVETSGGAFGETQYF. CDR3 nucleotides: TGTGCTAGTGGTTTGGTAGAAACTAGCGGGGGGGCCTTTGGAGAGACCCAGTACTTC. The V call is TRBV12-5, the J call TRBJ2-5; 13 bases match TRBD2. J gave up 4 bases and V 0 bases, and 11 bases lay outside the gene matches. CDR3 size: 19 residues. CDR1 is LGHNT and CDR2 is FRNRAP in the germline V gene. The variable domain in full, completed from reference TRBV12-5 and TRBJ2-5, reads DARVTQTPRHKVTEMGQEVTMRCQPILGHNTVFWYRQTMMQGLELLAYFRNRAPLDDSGMPKDRFSAEMPDATLATLKIQPSEPRDSAVYFCASGLVETSGGAFGETQYFGPGTRLLVL.

This chain joins TRBV4-1 and TRBJ2-7; the D gene could be TRBD1 or TRBD2 (5 bases each). CDR1 is MGHRA and CDR2 is YSYEKL in the germline V gene. V lost 4 bases and J lost 3, with 16 bases in between. CDR3 length: 15 amino acids. This CDR3 is CASSPAGTPIYEQYF. The CDR3 DNA follows: TGCGCCAGCAGCCCGGCCGGGACCCCAATCTACGAGCAGTACTTC.

This clone has only a few counts. The chain is built from TRBV2 and TRBJ1-6; the D gene is possibly TRBD1 (5 bases). Germline CDR1 is SNHLY and CDR2 is FYNNEI. CDR3 length: 16 amino acids. V was shortened by 6 bases and J by 10 bases, with 22 bases between the two germline ends. The CDR3 DNA reads as TGTGCCAGCAGCGAACAAACCGGGACCGGAAAGTCACCCCTCCACTTT. Its translation is CASSEQTGTGKSPLHF. The variable domain in full, with the rest retrieved from reference TRBV2 and TRBJ1-6, is EPEVTQTPSHQVTQMGQEVILRCVPISNHLYFYWYRQILGQKVEFLVSFYNNEISEKSEIFDDQFSVERPDGSNFTLKIRSTKLEDSAMYFCASSEQTGTGKSPLHFGNGTRLTVT.

The J gene is TRBJ1-3, the V gene TRBV13; maybe TRBD1 (6 bases). Trimming removed 2 bases from V and 0 bases from J, with 8 bases in between. Germline CDR1 and CDR2: PRHDT and FYEKMQ (reference sequence). This CDR3 region has 15 residues. CDR3: CASSLQGYSGNTIYF. The CDR3 region has the DNA TGTGCCAGCAGCTTACAGGGGTACTCTGGAAACACCATATATTTT.

The chain employs TRBV10-3 and TRBJ2-2, with D perhaps matching TRBD2 (6 bases). Germline loops: CDR1 ENHRY, CDR2 SYGVKD. The CDR3 extends over 15 amino acids. V was pared by 11 bases and J by 2 bases, with 18 bases between. CDR3 bases: TGTGCCGTCCCTACAGTAGCGGAAAACACCGGGGAGCTGTTTTTT. This translates into CAVPTVAENTGELFF.

The genes are TRBV12-3 or TRBV12-4 and TRBJ1-1; possible D gene TRBD1, 5 bases. V was pared by 2 bases and J by 4 bases, with 8 bases between. The CDR3 contains 13 residues. The CDR3 is CASSLQGGTEAFF. The CDR3 nucleotides read TGTGCCAGCAGTTTACAGGGAGGCACTGAAGCTTTCTTT.